This T cell receptor beta chain was captured by sequencing in a study of Ad26.COV2.S vaccination and SARS-CoV-2 variants. Treatment specified: about 20 received Ad26.COV2.S at low or high dose, single or two shots; roughly 5 received placebo; per-sample allocation not given. Samples were taken on day 63 after the first vaccine or placebo injection. Data came from immunoSEQ multiplex PCR; TCRdb stores just in-frame clones and leaves some out. The sample includes 300,000 to 400,000 clones, around 89% of them seen just once. V shed 6 bases and J shed 8 bases, with 14 bases lying between them. The germline V gene has CDR1 SNHLY and CDR2 FYNNEI. The CDR3 consists of 13 residues.

V usage is TRBV2 and J usage is TRBJ2-1; TRBD1 is a possible D gene (5 bases). This TCR came from a person aged 18-65 years who received the Ad26.COV2.S COVID-19 vaccine or a placebo. The input for sequencing was peripheral blood, taken in a trial of Ad26.COV2.S vaccine versus placebo. CDR3 in amino acids: CASRPPGHDEQFF. CDR3 nucleotides: TGTGCCAGCAGGCCCCCAGGGCATGATGAGCAGTTCTTC.